One sample yielded the 21 T cell receptor beta chains listed below, sequenced in a study of T cell repertoires in cytomegalovirus infection. TCRdb called the reads again in MiXCR, with one record for every CDR3 protein. Of around 170,000 distinct CDR3 sequences listed, approximately 17% are singletons. Sequencing was performed on CD8+ T cells from PBMCs. The receptors stem from a human donor in good health (CMV status not recorded). Some clones in this sample may be carry-over from other donors' samples.

The table lists this clonotype with many counts. The chain employs TRBV6-2 or TRBV6-3 and TRBJ1-5; D may be TRBD1 (6 bases). Germline V gene data show CDR1 as MNHEY and CDR2 as SVGEGT. Trimming left V 5 bases short and J 7 bases short, with 15 bases between. The CDR3 runs 14 residues. CDR3 region: CASSTGQTSQPQHF. CDR3 sequence (DNA): TGTGCCAGCAGTACCGGACAGACAAGCCAGCCCCAGCATTTT.

This clonotype has a count of ten or more. The CDR3 nucleotides read TGTGCCAGCAGCTTGAATAAAAGGGAGACCCAGTACTTC. Encoded protein: CASSLNKRETQYF. The J gene is TRBJ2-5, the V gene TRBV7-2, with D hard to call. Germline V gene data show CDR1 as SGHTA and CDR2 as FQGNSA. This CDR3 has 13 residues. With 3 bases removed from V and 5 bases from J, the gap between germline ends came to 10 bases.

This clonotype was seen a few times. The V call is TRBV6-2 or TRBV6-3, the J call TRBJ2-5; tentative D call: TRBD2 (5 bases). The germline V gene has CDR1 MNHEY and CDR2 SVGEGT. This CDR3 contains 11 residues. Deletions cut 7 bases from V and 7 bases from J, with 10 bases between. CDR3 DNA sequence: TGTGCCAGCATCGACCGGGGGACCCAGTACTTC. The encoded protein is CASIDRGTQYF.

This clonotype was seen a handful of times. This chain connects TRBV28 to TRBJ1-1, with TRBD1 identical over 8 bases. This CDR3 is built from 15 residues. The germline gives CDR1 MDHEN, CDR2 SYDVKM. Germline trimming cut 5 bases from V and 4 bases from J; bases unmatched to any gene: 9. The CDR3 loop is CASSATGQGFTEAFF. The CDR3 DNA follows: TGTGCCAGCAGTGCGACCGGACAGGGATTCACTGAAGCTTTCTTT. The full variable domain, in which reference TRBV28 and TRBJ1-1 provide the parts outside the CDR3, is DVKVTQSSRYLVKRTGEKVFLECVQDMDHENMFWYRQDPGLGLRLIYFSYDVKMKEKGDIPEGYSVSREKKERFSLILESASTNQTSMYLCASSATGQGFTEAFFGQGTRLTVV.

This clonotype has a handful of counts. This chain connects TRBV7-3 to TRBJ2-3, with D tentatively TRBD1 (5 bases). The CDR3 loop spans 13 amino acids. Germline V gives CDR1 SGHTA, CDR2 FQGTGA. V lost 0 bases and J lost 9, with 10 bases in between. The CDR3 is CASSLTGARTQYF. CDR3 coding DNA: TGTGCCAGCAGCTTAACAGGGGCGCGGACGCAGTATTTT.

Comment on this clonotype: An end of the junction differs from the germline gene, which may be a read error. The gene calls are TRBV6-6 and TRBJ2-1; a possible D gene is TRBD1 (5 bases). This CDR3 region has 11 residues. Per the germline V gene, CDR1 is MNHNY and CDR2 is SVGAGI (reference sequence). This CDR3 is CANLGVGPELF. The CDR3, as DNA: TGTGCCAACCTGGGCGTGGGGCCAGAGCTCTTC.

The genes are TRBV28 and TRBJ1-5; D remains unclear. V dropped 6 bases and J dropped 9 bases, with 9 bases sitting between them. Germline CDR1 MDHEN, CDR2 SYDVKM. The CDR3 sequence is 11 residues long. The CDR3 DNA follows: TGTGCCAGCAGACCCAGTTTGCCCCAGCATTTT. This gives the protein CASRPSLPQHF.

The gene calls are TRBV7-6 and TRBJ2-7; 12 positions match TRBD1. The germline gives CDR1 SGHVS, CDR2 FNYEAQ. V shed 4 bases, J shed 5 bases, and the junction held 15 bases outside the gene matches. This CDR3 has 18 residues. The chain's CDR3 is CASSSKVVGTGGRDEQYF. The CDR3 DNA follows: TGTGCCAGCAGCTCGAAGGTGGTCGGGACAGGGGGCCGGGACGAGCAGTACTTC.

The V call is TRBV7-2, the J call TRBJ2-5; TRBD2 matches 13 bases. The CDR3 contains 16 residues. The junction had 4 bases not matched to a gene; V was cut back by 1 base and J by 5 bases. Germline V gives CDR1 SGHTA, CDR2 FQGNSA. The CDR3 DNA is TGTGCCAGCAGCTTAGTACTAGCGGGGGGGCCGGAGACCCAGTACTTC. Residues: CASSLVLAGGPETQYF.

This rearrangement joins TRBV7-2 to TRBJ2-7; the match to TRBD1 covers 9 bases. The V and J ends lost 4 bases and 5 bases, in that order; junction bases with no gene match: 3. The length of the CDR3 is 13 residues. The germline gives CDR1 SGHTA, CDR2 FQGNSA. CDR3 nucleotides: TGTGCCAGCAGCTCTGGACAGGGGAACGAGCAGTACTTC. It is translated as CASSSGQGNEQYF.

In its sample, this clonotype was seen a few times. The chain joins TRBV7-6 to TRBJ1-1, with D possibly matching TRBD1 (5 bases). The CDR3 length is 13 residues. V was clipped by 5 bases and J by 0 bases, with 7 bases between them. CDR1 SGHVS and CDR2 FNYEAQ come from the germline V gene. CDR3 residues: CASSRGVNTEAFF. The DNA of the CDR3 is TGTGCCAGCAGCAGGGGTGTGAACACTGAAGCTTTCTTT.

This clonotype turned up a few times. The chain employs TRBV6-2 or TRBV6-3 and TRBJ2-7; D gene uncertain. With 2 bases removed from V and 3 bases from J, the gap between germline ends came to 8 bases. This CDR3 region has 13 residues. Per germline, CDR1 MNHEY and CDR2 SVGEGT. The CDR3 is CASSYILYYEQYF. In DNA, the CDR3 is TGTGCCAGCAGTTACATCTTGTACTACGAGCAGTACTTC.

The chain has TRBV6-6 and TRBJ2-5, with D perhaps being TRBD1 or TRBD2 (5 bases each). Germline-derived CDR1 and CDR2 are MNHNY and SVGAGI (reference sequence). The germline V and J ends were trimmed by 2 bases and 2 bases, with 12 bases remaining between them. The CDR3 contains 15 residues. The chain's CDR3 is CASSYPGTRQETQYF. The CDR3, as DNA: TGTGCCAGCAGTTACCCTGGGACCAGACAAGAGACCCAGTACTTC.

The chain couples TRBV29-1 to TRBJ2-1; 7 nucleotides line up with TRBD1. The CDR3 is made up of 15 amino acids. Unmatched junction bases numbered 12, after V lost 4 bases and J lost 6 bases. CDR1 and CDR2 (germline): SQVTM, ANQGSEA. CDR3: CSVAQGETTLNEQFF. The CDR3 region has the DNA TGCAGCGTTGCCCAGGGGGAGACAACCCTCAATGAGCAGTTCTTC.

About this clonotype itself: The junction does not match germline at one end; this may be a read error. V is TRBV6-5 and J is TRBJ2-1; TRBD2 agrees at 12 bases. This CDR3 has 15 amino acids. Germline V lookup: CDR1 MNHEY, CDR2 SVGAGI. CDR3 coding DNA: TGTGCCAGCAGTTACGGGACTAGCGGGCGCAATGCGCAGTTCTTC. Amino acids: CASSYGTSGRNAQFF.

This clonotype was found a few times. The chain employs TRBV6-2 or TRBV6-3 and TRBJ2-1, with D perhaps matching TRBD2 (5 bases). The germline V gene encodes CDR1 MNHEY and CDR2 SVGEGT. The CDR3 consists of 15 residues. The V gene lost 2 bases and the J gene lost 4 bases, with 12 bases spanning the gap. The CDR3 spells CASSYPSGPYNEQFF. The CDR3 DNA follows: TGTGCCAGCAGTTACCCCAGCGGACCTTACAATGAGCAGTTCTTC.

This clonotype appeared a few times. This chain links TRBV7-8 with TRBJ2-5, with D hard to call. The V gene's germline CDR1 is SGHVS and CDR2 FQNEAQ. The CDR3 covers 14 residues. V was pared by 1 base and J by 5 bases, with 11 bases between. CDR3 protein: CASSLDIGFETQYF. The CDR3 DNA sequence: TGTGCCAGCAGCTTAGATATAGGTTTTGAGACCCAGTACTTC. Together with reference TRBV7-8 and TRBJ2-5, the CDR3 gives the full variable domain: GAGVSQSPRYKVAKRGQDVALRCDPISGHVSLFWYQQALGQGPEFLTYFQNEAQLDKSGLPSDRFFAERPEGSVSTLKIQRTQQEDSAVYLCASSLDIGFETQYFGPGTRLLVL.

The CDR3, as DNA: TGCAGTGCCATACAGGGGGGTTACGAGCAGTACTTC. Translating gives CSAIQGGYEQYF. The chain is built from TRBV20-1 and TRBJ2-7; 8 bases are a match to TRBD1. Germline-derived CDR1 and CDR2 are DFQATT and SNEGSKA (reference sequence). This CDR3 contains 12 residues. V was pared by 6 bases and J by 4 bases, with 5 bases of the junction left unmatched.

In this sample, this clonotype turned up a few times. The genes are TRBV29-1 and TRBJ1-1, with D unclear. The V end was cut by 0 bases, the J end by 1 base, with 12 bases between. Germline V lookup: CDR1 SQVTM, CDR2 ANQGSEA. This CDR3 contains 15 residues. The CDR3 region is CSVEDGQETNTEAFF. CDR3 nucleotides: TGCAGCGTTGAAGATGGGCAGGAAACGAACACTGAAGCTTTCTTT.

This clonotype was seen many times. The chain recombines TRBV6-1 with TRBJ1-5; D might be TRBD1 (5 bases). V lost 6 bases to trimming and J lost 0 bases, with 9 bases between them. The CDR3 consists of 14 residues. Germline CDR1 and CDR2: MNHNS and SASEGT. The CDR3 loop reads CASRAGYSNQPQHF. DNA of the CDR3: TGTGCCAGCAGGGCAGGGTATAGCAATCAGCCCCAGCATTTT.

This clonotype was observed once. This chain connects TRBV11-3 to TRBJ2-1; 10 bases fit TRBD2. J gave up 1 base and V 8 bases, and 14 bases lay outside the gene matches. The CDR3 is 18 residues long. Looked up from germline, CDR1 is SGHNT and CDR2 is YENEEA. The DNA for the CDR3 is TGTGCCAGCCCGAACTGGCTAGCGGGGGATCAATCCTACAATGAGCAGTTCTTC. This codes for CASPNWLAGDQSYNEQFF.